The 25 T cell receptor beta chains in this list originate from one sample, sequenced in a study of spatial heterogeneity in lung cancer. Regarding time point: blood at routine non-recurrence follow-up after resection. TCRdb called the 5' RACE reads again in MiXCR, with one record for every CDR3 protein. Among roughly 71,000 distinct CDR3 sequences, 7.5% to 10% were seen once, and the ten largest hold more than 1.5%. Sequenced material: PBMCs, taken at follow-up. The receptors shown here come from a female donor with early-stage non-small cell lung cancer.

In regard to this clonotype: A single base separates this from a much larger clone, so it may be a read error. CDR3 DNA sequence: TGTGCCAGCAGCCACCGCCTAGCGGGGCCCTACGAGCAGTACTTC. This gives the protein CASSHRLAGPYEQYF. The chain links TRBV3-1 to TRBJ2-7, with 9 bases aligning to TRBD2. CDR1 is LGHDT and CDR2 is YNNKEL in the germline V gene (reference sequence). The trim removed 3 bases at V and 2 bases at J, leaving 5 bases unmatched. There are 15 residues in the CDR3.

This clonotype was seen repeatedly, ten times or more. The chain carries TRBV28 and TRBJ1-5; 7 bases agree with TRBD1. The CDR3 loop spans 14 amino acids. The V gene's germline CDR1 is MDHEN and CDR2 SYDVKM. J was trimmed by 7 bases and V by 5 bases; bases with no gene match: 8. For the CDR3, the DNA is TGTGCCAGCAGTCAAGGGGGCGGTTTGCAGCCCCAGCATTTT. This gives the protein CASSQGGGLQPQHF.

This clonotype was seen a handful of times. The CDR3 is CASSSGGFHQPQHF. The CDR3 DNA reads as TGTGCCAGTAGCTCAGGGGGGTTCCATCAGCCCCAGCATTTT. This chain connects TRBV19 to TRBJ1-5; 7 bases map to TRBD1. Germline V gives CDR1 LNHDA, CDR2 SQIVND (reference sequence). The CDR3 runs 14 residues. V shed 6 bases, J shed 5 bases, and the junction held 7 bases outside the gene matches.

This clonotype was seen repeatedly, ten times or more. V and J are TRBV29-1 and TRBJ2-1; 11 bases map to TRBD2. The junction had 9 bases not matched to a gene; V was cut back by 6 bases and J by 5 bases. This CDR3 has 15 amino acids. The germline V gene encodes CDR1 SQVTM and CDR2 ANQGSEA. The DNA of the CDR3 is TGCAGCGTCCGTCGGTTAGCGGGAGGGAACAATGAGCAGTTCTTC. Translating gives CSVRRLAGGNNEQFF.

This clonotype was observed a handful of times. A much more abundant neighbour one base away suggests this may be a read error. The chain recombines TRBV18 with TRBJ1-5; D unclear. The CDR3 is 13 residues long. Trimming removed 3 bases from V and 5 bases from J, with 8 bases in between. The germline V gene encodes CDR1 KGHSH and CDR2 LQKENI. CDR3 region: CASSPERDQPQHF. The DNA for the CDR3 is TGTGCCAGCTCACCCGAACGCGATCAGCCCCAGCATTTT.

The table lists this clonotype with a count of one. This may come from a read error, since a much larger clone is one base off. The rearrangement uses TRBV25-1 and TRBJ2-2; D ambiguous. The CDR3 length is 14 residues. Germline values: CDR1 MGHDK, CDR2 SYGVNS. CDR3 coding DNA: TGTGCCAACAGTGATAGGCAGGACACCGGGGAGCTGTTTTTT. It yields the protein CANSDRQDTGELFF.

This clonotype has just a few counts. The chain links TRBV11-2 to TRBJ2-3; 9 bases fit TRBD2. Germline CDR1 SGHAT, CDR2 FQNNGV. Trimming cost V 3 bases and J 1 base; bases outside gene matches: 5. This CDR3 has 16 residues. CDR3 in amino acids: CASSFLAGVGTDTQYF. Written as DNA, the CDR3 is TGTGCCAGCAGCTTTTTAGCGGGAGTAGGCACAGATACGCAGTATTTT.

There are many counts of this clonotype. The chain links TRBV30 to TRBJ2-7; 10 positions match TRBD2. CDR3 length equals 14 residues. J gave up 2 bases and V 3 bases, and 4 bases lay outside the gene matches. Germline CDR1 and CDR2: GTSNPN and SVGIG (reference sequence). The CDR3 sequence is CAWRRTSGAYEQYF. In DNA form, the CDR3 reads TGTGCCTGGAGGCGAACTAGCGGGGCCTACGAGCAGTACTTC.

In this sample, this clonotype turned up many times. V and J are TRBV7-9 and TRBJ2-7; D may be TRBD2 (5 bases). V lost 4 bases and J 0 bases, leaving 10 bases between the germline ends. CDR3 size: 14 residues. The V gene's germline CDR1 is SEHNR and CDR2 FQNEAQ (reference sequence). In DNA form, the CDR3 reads TGTGCCAGCAGCTCCGGACGGGACTCCTACGAGCAGTACTTC. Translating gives CASSSGRDSYEQYF.

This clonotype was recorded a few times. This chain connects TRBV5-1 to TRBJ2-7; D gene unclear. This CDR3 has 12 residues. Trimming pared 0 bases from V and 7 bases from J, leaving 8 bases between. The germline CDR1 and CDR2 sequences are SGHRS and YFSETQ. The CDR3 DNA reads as TGCGCCAGCAGCTTGGTAAGGGAAGAGCAGTACTTC. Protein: CASSLVREEQYF.

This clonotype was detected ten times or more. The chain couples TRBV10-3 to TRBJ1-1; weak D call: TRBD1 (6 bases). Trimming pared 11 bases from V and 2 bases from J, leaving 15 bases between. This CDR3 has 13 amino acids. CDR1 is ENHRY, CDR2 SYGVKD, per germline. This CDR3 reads CASRSQGNTEAFF. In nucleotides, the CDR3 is TGTGCCTCCCGCTCACAGGGAAACACTGAAGCTTTCTTT.

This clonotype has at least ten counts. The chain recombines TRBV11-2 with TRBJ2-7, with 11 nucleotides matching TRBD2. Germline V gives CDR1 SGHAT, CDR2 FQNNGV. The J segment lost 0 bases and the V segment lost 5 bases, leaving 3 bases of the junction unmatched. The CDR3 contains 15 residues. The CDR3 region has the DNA TGTGCCAGCAGCACTAGCGGGAGTGGCTCCTACGAGCAGTACTTC. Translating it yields CASSTSGSGSYEQYF. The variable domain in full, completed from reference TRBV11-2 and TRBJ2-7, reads EAGVAQSPRYKIIEKRQSVAFWCNPISGHATLYWYQQILGQGPKLLIQFQNNGVVDDSQLPKDRFSAERLKGVDSTLKIQPAKLEDSAVYLCASSTSGSGSYEQYFGPGTRLTVT.

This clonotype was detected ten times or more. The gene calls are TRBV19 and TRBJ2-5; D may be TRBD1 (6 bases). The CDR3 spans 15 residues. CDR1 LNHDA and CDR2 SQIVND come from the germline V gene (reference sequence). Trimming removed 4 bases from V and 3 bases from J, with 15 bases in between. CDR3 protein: CASSNLRDNEETQYF. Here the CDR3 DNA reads TGTGCCAGTAGTAACCTCCGGGACAACGAAGAGACCCAGTACTTC.

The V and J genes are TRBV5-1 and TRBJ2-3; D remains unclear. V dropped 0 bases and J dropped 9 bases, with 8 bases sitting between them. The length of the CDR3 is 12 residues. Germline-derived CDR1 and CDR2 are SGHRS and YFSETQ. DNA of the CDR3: TGCGCCAGCAGCTTGGACGCCACGACGCAGTATTTT. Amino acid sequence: CASSLDATTQYF.

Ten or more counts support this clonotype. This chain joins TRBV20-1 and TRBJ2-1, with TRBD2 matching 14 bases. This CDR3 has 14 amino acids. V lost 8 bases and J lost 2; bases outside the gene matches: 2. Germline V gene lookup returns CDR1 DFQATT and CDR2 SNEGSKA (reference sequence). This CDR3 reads CSRLAGGTYNEQFF. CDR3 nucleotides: TGCAGTCGACTAGCGGGAGGGACCTACAATGAGCAGTTCTTC.

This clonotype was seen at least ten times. CDR3 DNA: TGCGCCAGCAGCCGACCCTCCTACGAGCAGTACTTC. This translates into CASSRPSYEQYF. The chain carries TRBV5-1 and TRBJ2-7, with D unclear. Germline values: CDR1 SGHRS, CDR2 YFSETQ. Deletions cut 4 bases from V and 0 bases from J, with 5 bases between. The CDR3 totals 12 residues.

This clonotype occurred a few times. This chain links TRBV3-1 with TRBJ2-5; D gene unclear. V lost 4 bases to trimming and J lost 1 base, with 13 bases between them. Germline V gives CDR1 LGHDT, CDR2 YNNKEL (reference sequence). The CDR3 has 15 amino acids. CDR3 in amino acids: CASSLQPQTQETQYF. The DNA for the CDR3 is TGTGCCAGCAGCCTTCAACCCCAGACCCAAGAGACCCAGTACTTC.

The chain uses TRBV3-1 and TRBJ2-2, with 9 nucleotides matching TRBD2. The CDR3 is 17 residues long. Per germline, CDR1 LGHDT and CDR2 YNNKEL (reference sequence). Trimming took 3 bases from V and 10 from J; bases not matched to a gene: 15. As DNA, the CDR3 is TGTGCCAGCAGCCATTATATCCCGAGCGGGAGGTCCGCGGAGCTGTTTTTT. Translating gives CASSHYIPSGRSAELFF.

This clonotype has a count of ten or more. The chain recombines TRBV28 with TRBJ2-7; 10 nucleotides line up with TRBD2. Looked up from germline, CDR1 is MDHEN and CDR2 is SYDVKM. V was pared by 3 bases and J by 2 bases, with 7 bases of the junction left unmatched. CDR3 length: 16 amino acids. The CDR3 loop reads CASSLASSGRTYEQYF. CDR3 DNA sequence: TGTGCCAGCAGTTTGGCTAGTAGCGGGAGGACCTACGAGCAGTACTTC.

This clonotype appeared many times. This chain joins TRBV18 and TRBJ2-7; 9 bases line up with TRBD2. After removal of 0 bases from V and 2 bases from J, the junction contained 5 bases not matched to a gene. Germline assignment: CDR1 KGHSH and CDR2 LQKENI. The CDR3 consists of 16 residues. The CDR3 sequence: CASSPPSTSGTYEQYF. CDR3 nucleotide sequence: TGTGCCAGCTCACCACCGTCGACTAGCGGAACCTACGAGCAGTACTTC.

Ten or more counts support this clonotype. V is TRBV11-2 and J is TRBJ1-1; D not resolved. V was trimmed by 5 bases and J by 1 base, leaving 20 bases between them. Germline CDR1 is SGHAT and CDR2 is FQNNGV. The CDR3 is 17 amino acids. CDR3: CASSPGDQTWKNTEAFF. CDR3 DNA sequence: TGTGCCAGCAGCCCAGGAGATCAAACCTGGAAGAACACTGAAGCTTTCTTT.

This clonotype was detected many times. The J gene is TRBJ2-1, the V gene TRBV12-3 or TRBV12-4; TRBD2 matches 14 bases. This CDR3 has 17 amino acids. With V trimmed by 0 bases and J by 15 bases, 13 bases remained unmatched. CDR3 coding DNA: TGTGCCAGCAGTTTAGCGGCCGGGACTAGCGGGGGAGCTGGCGGGTTCTTC. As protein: CASSLAAGTSGGAGGFF.

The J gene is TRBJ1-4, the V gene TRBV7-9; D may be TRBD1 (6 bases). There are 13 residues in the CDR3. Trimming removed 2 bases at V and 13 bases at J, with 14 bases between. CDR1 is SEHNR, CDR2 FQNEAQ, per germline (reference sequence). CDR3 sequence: CASSLSSGDTLFF. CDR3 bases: TGTGCCAGCAGCTTAAGTTCAGGGGACACACTGTTTTTT.

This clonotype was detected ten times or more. The CDR3 protein is CASSQGRTHESEAFF. The CDR3, as DNA: TGTGCCAGCAGCCAAGGGCGGACACATGAAAGTGAAGCTTTCTTT. This chain uses TRBV3-1 with TRBJ1-1; possible D gene TRBD1, 5 bases. CDR3 length: 15 residues. V was shortened by 1 base and J by 7 bases, with 16 bases between the two germline ends. Germline-derived CDR1 and CDR2 are LGHDT and YNNKEL (reference sequence).

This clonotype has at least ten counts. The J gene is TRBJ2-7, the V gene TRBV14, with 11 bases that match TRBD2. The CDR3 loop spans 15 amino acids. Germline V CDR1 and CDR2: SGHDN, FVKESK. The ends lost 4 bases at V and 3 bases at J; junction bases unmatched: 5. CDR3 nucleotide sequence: TGTGCCAGCAGCCGCGGACTAGCGGGTCTCTACGAGCAGTACTTC. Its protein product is CASSRGLAGLYEQYF. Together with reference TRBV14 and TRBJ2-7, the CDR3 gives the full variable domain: EAGVTQFPSHSVIEKGQTVTLRCDPISGHDNLYWYRRVMGKEIKFLLHFVKESKQDESGMPNNRFLAERTGGTYSTLKVQPAELEDSGVYFCASSRGLAGLYEQYFGPGTRLTVT.